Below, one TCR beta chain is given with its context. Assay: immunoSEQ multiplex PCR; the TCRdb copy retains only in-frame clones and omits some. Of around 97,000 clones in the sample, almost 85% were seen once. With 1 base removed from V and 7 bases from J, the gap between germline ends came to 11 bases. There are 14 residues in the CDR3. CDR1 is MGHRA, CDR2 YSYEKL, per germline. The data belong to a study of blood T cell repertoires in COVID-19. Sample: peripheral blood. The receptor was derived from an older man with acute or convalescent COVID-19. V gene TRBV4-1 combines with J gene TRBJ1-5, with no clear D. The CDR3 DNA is TGCGCCAGCAGCCAAGGAGGTGGCCGGCAGCCCCAGCATTTT. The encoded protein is CASSQGGGRQPQHF.